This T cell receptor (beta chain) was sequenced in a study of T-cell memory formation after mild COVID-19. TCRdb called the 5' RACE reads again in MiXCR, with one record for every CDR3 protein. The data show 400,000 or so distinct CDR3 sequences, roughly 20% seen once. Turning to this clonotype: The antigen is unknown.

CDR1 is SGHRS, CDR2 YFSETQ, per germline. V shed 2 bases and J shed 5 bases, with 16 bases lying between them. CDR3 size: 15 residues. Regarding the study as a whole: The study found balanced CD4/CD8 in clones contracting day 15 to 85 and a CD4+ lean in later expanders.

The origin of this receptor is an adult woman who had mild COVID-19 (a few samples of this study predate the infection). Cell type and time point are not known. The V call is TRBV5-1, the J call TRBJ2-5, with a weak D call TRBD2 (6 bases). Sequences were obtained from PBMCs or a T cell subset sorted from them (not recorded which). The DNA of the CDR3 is TGCGCCAGCAGCTTTGGAGGGGCTACGAGGGAGACCCAGTACTTC. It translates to CASSFGGATRETQYF.